This TCR beta chain was captured by sequencing in a study of T cells in Graves' hyperthyroidism and ophthalmopathy. Study in general: At initial diagnosis, before any treatment had begun, peripheral blood was obtained. Regarding the study as a whole: Ophthalmopathy was separated from stable hyperthyroidism by a 13 V-J model.

TCR beta CDR3 regions were amplified from RNA transcripts. First-round RT-PCR of the TCR CDR3 relied on the HTBI primer set. TCRdb reprocessed the multiplex PCR reads with MiXCR, giving one entry per CDR3 protein. The repertoire holds hundreds of thousands of distinct CDR3 sequences, over 35% seen once, with approximately 8.7% in the top ten. This clonotype was counted ten times or more. Its target is unknown. Absence of ophthalmopathy progression within 18 months defined stable Graves' hyperthyroidism. Those patients with uncontrolled infection, other autoimmune disease, pregnancy or lactation were excluded. The V gene's germline CDR1 is KGHDR and CDR2 SFDVKD. V was cut by 3 bases and J by 3 bases, with 13 bases left in between. The CDR3 is 15 residues long.

This TCR came from a man aged 18-30 years with Graves' hyperthyroidism. This chain joins TRBV24-1 and TRBJ2-5; a possible D gene is TRBD1 (6 bases). Sequencing was performed on blood. CDR3 region: CATSDTRTDEETQYF. The CDR3 coding sequence is TGTGCCACCAGTGATACCCGGACAGACGAAGAGACCCAGTACTTC.